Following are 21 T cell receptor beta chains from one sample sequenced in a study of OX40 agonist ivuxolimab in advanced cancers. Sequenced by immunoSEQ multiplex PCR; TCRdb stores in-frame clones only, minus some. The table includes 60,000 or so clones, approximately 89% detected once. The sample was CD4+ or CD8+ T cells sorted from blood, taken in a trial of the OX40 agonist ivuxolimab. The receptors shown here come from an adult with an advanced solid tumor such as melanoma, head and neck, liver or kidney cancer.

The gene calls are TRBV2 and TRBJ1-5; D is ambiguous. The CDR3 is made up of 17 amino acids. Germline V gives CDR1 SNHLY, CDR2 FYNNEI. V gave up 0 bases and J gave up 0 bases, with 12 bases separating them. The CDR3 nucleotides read TGTGCCAGCAGTGAAGCGGAGCAGCATTATAGCAATCAGCCCCAGCATTTT. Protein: CASSEAEQHYSNQPQHF.

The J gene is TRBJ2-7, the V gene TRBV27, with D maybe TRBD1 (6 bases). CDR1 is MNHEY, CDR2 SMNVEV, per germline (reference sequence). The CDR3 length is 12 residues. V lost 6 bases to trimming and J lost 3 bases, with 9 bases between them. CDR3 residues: CASRGQSYEQYF. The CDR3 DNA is TGTGCCAGCAGAGGACAGAGCTACGAGCAGTACTTC.

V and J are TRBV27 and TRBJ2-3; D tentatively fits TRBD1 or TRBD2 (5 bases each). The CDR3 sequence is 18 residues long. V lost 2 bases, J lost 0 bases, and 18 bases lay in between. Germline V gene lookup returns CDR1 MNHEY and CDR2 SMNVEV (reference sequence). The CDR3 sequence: CASSLRPRTGPSTDTQYF. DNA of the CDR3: TGTGCCAGCAGTTTACGGCCTCGGACGGGACCTAGCACAGATACGCAGTATTTT.

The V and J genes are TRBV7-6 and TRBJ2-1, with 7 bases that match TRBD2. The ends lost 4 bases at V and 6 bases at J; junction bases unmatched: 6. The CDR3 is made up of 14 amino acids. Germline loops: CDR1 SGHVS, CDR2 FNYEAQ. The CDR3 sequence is CASSSRGVVNEQFF. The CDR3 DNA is TGTGCCAGCAGCTCCCGGGGGGTCGTCAATGAGCAGTTCTTC.

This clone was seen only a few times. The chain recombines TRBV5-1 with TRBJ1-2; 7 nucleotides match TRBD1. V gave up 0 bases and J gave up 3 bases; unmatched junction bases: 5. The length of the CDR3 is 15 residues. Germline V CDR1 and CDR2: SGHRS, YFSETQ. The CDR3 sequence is CASSLGQGEDYGYTF. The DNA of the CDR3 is TGCGCCAGCAGCTTGGGGCAGGGGGAGGACTATGGCTACACCTTC.

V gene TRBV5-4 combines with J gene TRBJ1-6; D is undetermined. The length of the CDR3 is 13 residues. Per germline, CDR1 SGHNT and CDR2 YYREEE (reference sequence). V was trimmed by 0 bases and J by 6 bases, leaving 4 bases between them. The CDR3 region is CASSLEPNSPLHF. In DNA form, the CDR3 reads TGTGCCAGCAGCTTGGAACCTAATTCACCCCTCCACTTT.

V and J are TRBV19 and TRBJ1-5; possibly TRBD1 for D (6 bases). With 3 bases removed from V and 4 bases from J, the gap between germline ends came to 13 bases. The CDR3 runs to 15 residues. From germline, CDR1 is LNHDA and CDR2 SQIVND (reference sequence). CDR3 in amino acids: CASSMWGAGNQPQHF. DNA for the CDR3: TGTGCCAGTAGTATGTGGGGGGCCGGGAATCAGCCCCAGCATTTT.

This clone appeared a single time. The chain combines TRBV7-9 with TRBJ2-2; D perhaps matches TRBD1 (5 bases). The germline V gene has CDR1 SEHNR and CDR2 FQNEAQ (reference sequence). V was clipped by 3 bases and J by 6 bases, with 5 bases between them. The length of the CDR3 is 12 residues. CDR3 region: CASSLGPGELFF. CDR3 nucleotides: TGTGCCAGCAGCTTGGGGCCCGGGGAGCTGTTTTTT. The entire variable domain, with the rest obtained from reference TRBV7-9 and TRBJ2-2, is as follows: DTGVSQNPRHKITKRGQNVTFRCDPISEHNRLYWYRQTLGQGPEFLTYFQNEAQLEKSRLLSDRFSAERPKGSFSTLEIQRTEQGDSAMYLCASSLGPGELFFGEGSRLTVL.

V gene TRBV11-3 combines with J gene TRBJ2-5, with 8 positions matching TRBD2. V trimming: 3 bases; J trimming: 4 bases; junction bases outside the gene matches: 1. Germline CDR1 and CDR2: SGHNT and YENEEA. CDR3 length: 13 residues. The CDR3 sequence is CASSFLAGETQYF. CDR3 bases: TGTGCCAGCAGCTTCCTAGCGGGAGAGACCCAGTACTTC.

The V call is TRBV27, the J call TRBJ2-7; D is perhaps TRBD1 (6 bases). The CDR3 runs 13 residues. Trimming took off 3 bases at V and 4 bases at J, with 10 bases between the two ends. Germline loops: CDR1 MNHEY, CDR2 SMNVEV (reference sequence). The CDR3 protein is CASSLNRVYEQYF. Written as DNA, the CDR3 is TGTGCCAGCAGTTTGAACAGGGTGTACGAGCAGTACTTC.

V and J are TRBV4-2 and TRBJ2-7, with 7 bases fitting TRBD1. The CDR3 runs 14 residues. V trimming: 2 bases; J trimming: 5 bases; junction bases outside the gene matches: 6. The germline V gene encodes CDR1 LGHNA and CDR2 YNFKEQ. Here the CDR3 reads CASSQPTGINEQYF. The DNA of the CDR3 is TGTGCCAGCAGCCAACCGACAGGGATCAACGAGCAGTACTTC.

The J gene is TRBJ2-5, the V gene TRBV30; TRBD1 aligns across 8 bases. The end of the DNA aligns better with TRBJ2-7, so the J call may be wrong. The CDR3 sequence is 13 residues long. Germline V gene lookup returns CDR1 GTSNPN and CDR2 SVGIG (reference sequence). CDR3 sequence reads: CAWSIGTGYEQYF. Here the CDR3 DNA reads TGTGCCTGGAGTATAGGGACAGGCTACGAGCAGTACTTC.

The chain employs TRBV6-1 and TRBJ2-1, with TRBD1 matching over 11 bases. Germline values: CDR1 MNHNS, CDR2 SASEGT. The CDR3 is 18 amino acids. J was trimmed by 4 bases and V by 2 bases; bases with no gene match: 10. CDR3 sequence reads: CASSEPGQGVRGYNEQFF. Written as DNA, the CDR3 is TGTGCCAGCAGTGAACCGGGACAGGGGGTCCGAGGGTACAATGAGCAGTTCTTC.

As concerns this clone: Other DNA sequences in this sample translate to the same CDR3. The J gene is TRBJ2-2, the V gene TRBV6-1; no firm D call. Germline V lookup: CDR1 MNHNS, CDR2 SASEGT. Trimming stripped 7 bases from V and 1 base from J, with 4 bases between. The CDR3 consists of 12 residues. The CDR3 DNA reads TGTGCCAGCATGCGGAACACCGGGGAGCTGTTTTTT. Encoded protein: CASMRNTGELFF.

In nucleotides, the CDR3 is TGTGCCAGCAGCAAAGGACCGGACAGACCAACTAGCGGGAGATCCTACAATGAGCAGTTCTTC. This sequence encodes CASSKGPDRPTSGRSYNEQFF. This chain uses TRBV21-1 with TRBJ2-1; TRBD2 is the table's D call, not checked against the DNA. TRBV21-1 is a pseudogene locus. This CDR3 spans 21 amino acids.

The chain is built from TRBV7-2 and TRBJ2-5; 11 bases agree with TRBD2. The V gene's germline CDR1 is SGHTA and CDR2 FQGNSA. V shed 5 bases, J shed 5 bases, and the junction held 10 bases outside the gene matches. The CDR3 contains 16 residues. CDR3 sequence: CASSEGTSGSWETQYF. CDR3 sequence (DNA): TGTGCCAGCAGCGAGGGGACTAGCGGAAGCTGGGAGACCCAGTACTTC.

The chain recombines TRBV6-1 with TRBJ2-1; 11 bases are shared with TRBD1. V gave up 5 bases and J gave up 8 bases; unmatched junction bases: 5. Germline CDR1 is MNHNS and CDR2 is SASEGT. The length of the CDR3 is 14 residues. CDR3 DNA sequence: TGTGCCAGCAGTTTCCGGACAGGGGGCTATGAGCAGTTCTTC. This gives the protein CASSFRTGGYEQFF.

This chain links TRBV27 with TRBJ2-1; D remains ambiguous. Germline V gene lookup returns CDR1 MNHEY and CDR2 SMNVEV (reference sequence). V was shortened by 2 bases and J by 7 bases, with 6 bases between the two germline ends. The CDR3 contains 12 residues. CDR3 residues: CASSLMGNEQFF. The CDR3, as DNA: TGTGCCAGCAGTTTAATGGGGAATGAGCAGTTCTTC.

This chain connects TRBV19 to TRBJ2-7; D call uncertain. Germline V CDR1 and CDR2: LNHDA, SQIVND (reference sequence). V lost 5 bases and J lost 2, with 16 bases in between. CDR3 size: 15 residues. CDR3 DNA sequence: TGTGCCAGTAGTTCGGCCGCCTTTCTGACCTACGAGCAGTACTTC. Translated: CASSSAAFLTYEQYF.

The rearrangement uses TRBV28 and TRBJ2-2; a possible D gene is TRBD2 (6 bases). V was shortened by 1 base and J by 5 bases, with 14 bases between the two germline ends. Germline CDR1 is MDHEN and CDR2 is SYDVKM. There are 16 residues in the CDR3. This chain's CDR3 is CASSLFGGGGTGELFF. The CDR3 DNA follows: TGTGCCAGCAGTTTATTCGGGGGTGGTGGAACCGGGGAGCTGTTTTTT. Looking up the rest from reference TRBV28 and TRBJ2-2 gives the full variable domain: DVKVTQSSRYLVKRTGEKVFLECVQDMDHENMFWYRQDPGLGLRLIYFSYDVKMKEKGDIPEGYSVSREKKERFSLILESASTNQTSMYLCASSLFGGGGTGELFFGEGSRLTVL.

The CDR3 region has the DNA TGCGCCAGCAGCTTGGGGGACAGGGGGCCCAAGCAGTACTTC. Translated, it gives CASSLGDRGPKQYF. The genes are TRBV5-1 and TRBJ2-7; 12 bases match TRBD1. The V gene's germline CDR1 is SGHRS and CDR2 YFSETQ. The CDR3 sequence is 14 residues long. Trimming at V came to 0 bases and at J to 8 bases, leaving 3 bases not matched to a gene.